This paragraph covers one T cell receptor (beta chain) sequence. Looked up from germline, CDR1 is SNHLY and CDR2 is FYNNEI. This CDR3 has 13 residues. The V gene lost 7 bases and the J gene lost 7 bases, with 13 bases spanning the gap. Sequencing used immunoSEQ multiplex PCR; TCRdb keeps in-frame clones, though not all of them. The data hold around 130,000 clones, with 84% observed a single time. The sample belongs to a study of PD-L1 blockade in urothelial cancer. Study information: Male sex and bladder-origin urothelial cancer were recorded for about 85% of the roughly 30 patients. The researchers analyzed blood 3 weeks (second dose) and 6 weeks after treatment start.

Time point meaning: pretreatment peripheral blood. The chain links TRBV2 to TRBJ2-2; D may be TRBD2 (6 bases). This clonotype was obtained from a man in his fifties or sixties with urothelial cancer. The sample consisted of PBMCs, taken around atezolizumab (anti-PD-L1) treatment. This CDR3 reads CASKIGGSGELFF. The DNA for the CDR3 is TGTGCCAGCAAGATCGGGGGAAGCGGGGAGCTGTTTTTT.